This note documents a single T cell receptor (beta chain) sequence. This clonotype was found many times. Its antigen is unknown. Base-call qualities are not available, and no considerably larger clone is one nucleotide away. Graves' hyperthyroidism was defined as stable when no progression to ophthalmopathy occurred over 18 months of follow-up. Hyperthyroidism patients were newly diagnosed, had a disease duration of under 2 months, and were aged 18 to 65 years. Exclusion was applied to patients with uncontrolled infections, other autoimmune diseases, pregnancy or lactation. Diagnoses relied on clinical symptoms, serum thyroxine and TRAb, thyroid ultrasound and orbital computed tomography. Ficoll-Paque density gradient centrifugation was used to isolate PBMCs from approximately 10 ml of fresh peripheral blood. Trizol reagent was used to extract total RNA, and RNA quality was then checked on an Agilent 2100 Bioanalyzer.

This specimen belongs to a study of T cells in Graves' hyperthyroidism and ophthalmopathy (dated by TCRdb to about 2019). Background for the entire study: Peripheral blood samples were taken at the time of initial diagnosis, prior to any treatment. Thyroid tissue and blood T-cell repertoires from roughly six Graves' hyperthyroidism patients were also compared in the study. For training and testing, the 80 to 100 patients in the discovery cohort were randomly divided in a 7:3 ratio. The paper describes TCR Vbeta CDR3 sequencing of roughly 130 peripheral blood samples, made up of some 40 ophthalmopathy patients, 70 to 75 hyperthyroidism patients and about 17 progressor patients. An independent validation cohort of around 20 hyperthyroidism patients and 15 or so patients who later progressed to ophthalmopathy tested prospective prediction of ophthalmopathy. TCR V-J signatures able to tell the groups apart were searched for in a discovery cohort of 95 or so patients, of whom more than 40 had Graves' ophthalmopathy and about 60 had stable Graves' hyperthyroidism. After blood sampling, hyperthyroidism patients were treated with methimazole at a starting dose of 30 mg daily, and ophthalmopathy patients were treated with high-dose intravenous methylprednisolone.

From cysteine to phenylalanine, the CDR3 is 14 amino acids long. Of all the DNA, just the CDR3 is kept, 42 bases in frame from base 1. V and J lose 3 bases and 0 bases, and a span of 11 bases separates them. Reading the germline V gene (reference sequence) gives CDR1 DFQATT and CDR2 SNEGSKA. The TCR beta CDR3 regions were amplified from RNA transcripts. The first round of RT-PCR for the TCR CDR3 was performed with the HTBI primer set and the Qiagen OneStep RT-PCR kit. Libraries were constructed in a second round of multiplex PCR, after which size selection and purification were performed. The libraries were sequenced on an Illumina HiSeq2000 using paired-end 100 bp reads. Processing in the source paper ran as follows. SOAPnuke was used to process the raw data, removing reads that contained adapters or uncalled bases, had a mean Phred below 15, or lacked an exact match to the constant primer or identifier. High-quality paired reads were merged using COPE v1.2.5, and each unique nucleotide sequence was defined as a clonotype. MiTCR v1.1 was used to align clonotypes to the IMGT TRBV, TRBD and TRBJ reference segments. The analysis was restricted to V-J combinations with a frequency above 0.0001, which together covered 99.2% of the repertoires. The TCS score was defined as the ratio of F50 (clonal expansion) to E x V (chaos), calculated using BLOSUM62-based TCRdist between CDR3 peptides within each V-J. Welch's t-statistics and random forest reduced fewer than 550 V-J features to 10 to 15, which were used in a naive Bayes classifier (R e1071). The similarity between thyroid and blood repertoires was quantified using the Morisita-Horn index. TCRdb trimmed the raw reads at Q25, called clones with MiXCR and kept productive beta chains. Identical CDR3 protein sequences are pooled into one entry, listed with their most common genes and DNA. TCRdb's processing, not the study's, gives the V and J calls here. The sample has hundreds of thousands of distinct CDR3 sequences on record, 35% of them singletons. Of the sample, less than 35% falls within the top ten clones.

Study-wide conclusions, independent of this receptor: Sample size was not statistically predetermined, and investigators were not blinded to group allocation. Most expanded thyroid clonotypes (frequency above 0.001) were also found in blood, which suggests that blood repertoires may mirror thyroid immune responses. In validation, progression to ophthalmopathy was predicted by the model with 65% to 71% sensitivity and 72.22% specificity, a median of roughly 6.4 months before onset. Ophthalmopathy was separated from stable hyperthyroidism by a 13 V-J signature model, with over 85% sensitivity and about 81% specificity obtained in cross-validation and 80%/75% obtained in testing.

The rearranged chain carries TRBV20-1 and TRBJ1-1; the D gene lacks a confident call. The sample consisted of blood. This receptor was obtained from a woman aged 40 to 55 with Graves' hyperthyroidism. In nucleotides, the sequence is TGCAGTGCTAGGAGAACAGCCATGAACACTGAAGCTTTCTTT. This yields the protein CSARRTAMNTEAFF.